This T cell receptor beta chain was sequenced during a study of shared clonotypes between healthy human individuals. Across the whole study: Per donor, CD8 memory used one plate, CD8 naive used two, CD4 memory used three and CD4 naive used three.

Comments on this clone: The antigen remains undetermined.

Study-level results: The genetic and exposure-history diversity represented was limited by few donors.

Germline-derived CDR1 and CDR2 are MNHNS and SASEGT. The CDR3 consists of 14 residues. V was clipped by 2 bases and J by 4 bases, with 12 bases between them. Method: immunoSEQ multiplex PCR; TCRdb's copy keeps in-frame clones and lacks some. The data hold around 700,000 clones, with 73% observed a single time. Sequencing was done on a sample of memory CD4+ T cells sorted from blood. Subset meaning: CD45RA-negative fraction. The chain recombines TRBV6-1 with TRBJ2-7; D gene uncertain. The receptor was derived from a woman aged 30 to 39 in good health. The CDR3 bases are TGTGCCAGCAGTGAAATTCTAATAAGTTACGAGCAGTACTTC. It specifies CASSEILISYEQYF.